This TCR beta chain came from a study of beta chain features in type 1 diabetes. Overall study context: Examined across all samples were some 110,000,000 sorted cells.

The CDR3 contains 14 residues. Looked up from germline, CDR1 is SGDLS and CDR2 is YYNGEE. V lost 4 bases and J lost 5, with 15 bases in between. Study-level points and caveats: Researchers report that Type 1 diabetes patients had moderately but significantly shorter TCRB CDR3s across all four CD4+ subsets.

The table lists this clone with a few counts. What it binds is unknown. All of the isolated RNA was reverse transcribed, so expressed TCRB transcripts were sequenced. Data came from immunoSEQ multiplex PCR; TCRdb stores just in-frame clones and leaves some out. This table has 600,000 to 700,000 clones, roughly 12% appearing once. The sequence was obtained from a man in his thirties or forties with type 1 diabetes. The chain combines TRBV9 with TRBJ2-5; possibly TRBD2 for D (6 bases). The sequencing input was naive CD4+ T cells from blood. CDR3 nucleotide sequence: TGTGCCAGCAGCCCGCGACTAGTAGGGGAGACCCAGTACTTC. Amino acids: CASSPRLVGETQYF.